The source of this T cell receptor beta chain is a study of beta chain features in type 1 diabetes. What was sequenced were expressed TCRB transcripts, since all of the isolated RNA had been reverse transcribed. Some clones are missing from TCRdb's copy, which holds only in-frame ones; the method was immunoSEQ multiplex PCR. The sample shows roughly 250,000 clones, 55% to 70% of them seen only once. The CDR3 spans 13 residues. Germline assignment: CDR1 GTSNPN and CDR2 SVGIG (reference sequence). Trimming took 0 bases from V and 2 from J, leaving 7 bases between them. Worth noting for this clone: At the DNA level, this CDR3 is encoded by other sequences in the same sample as well.

The TCR comes from a man aged 25 to 45 in good health. The genes are TRBV30 and TRBJ2-5, with D maybe TRBD2 (5 bases). The sequenced sample was naive CD4+ T cells from blood. The CDR3 region is CAWSVRRQETQYF. The CDR3 DNA sequence: TGTGCCTGGAGTGTCAGGAGGCAAGAGACCCAGTACTTC.